These 19 T cell receptor beta chains were all obtained from the same sample, sequenced in a study of metastatic and nonmetastatic thyroid tumors. Not a single patient had been given any form of treatment at any point before undergoing thyroid surgery. TCRdb reprocessed the PCR reads via MiXCR. The sample includes 25,000 to 30,000 clones, approximately 3.7% seen only once; the top ten take under 4%. The sample was blood. These receptors all stem from a male donor with papillary thyroid cancer or a benign thyroid nodule (not recorded which). Some clones in this sample may be carry-over from other donors' samples.

J is TRBJ2-7 and V is TRBV28; D is perhaps TRBD2 (6 bases). This CDR3 spans 15 amino acids. The V end lost 6 bases, the J end lost 4 bases, and 19 bases lay between the germline ends. Germline CDR1 and CDR2: MDHEN and SYDVKM. The CDR3 reads CASSQLRDSLYEQYF. The CDR3 region has the DNA TGTGCCAGCAGCCAACTTCGGGACTCCTTATACGAGCAGTACTTC.

This sequence joins TRBV11-2 and TRBJ1-5, with 7 bases that match TRBD1. The V segment lost 2 bases and the J segment 4 bases; nucleotides outside the gene matches: 5. CDR1 and CDR2 (germline): SGHAT, FQNNGV. The length of the CDR3 is 15 residues. Here the CDR3 reads CASSLNGGQNQPQHF. The CDR3 DNA reads as TGTGCCAGCAGCTTAAACGGGGGACAGAATCAGCCCCAGCATTTT.

In its sample, this clone ranks as medium-sized. This same CDR3 is encoded by further DNA sequences in the sample. The genes are TRBV28 and TRBJ1-2; no clear D gene. Germline V gives CDR1 MDHEN, CDR2 SYDVKM. The ends were cut back, 3 bases at V and 7 bases at J, with 6 bases in the middle. CDR3 size: 11 residues. CDR3 in DNA: TGTGCCAGCAGTTTGAAATTTGGCTACACCTTC. This encodes CASSLKFGYTF.

This clone has more than one count but fewer than ten. One junction end does not reproduce the germline sequence, and a read error may be involved. The chain employs TRBV25-1 and TRBJ2-2; no firm D call. The CDR3 loop spans 16 amino acids. Germline lookup yields CDR1 MGHDK and CDR2 SYGVNS. The CDR3 spells CVSIPLSGSYTGELFF. The CDR3 nucleotides are TGTGTCAGCATTCCTTTATCGGGCAGTTACACCGGGGAGCTGTTTTTT.

This clone was seen more than once but under ten times. This rearrangement joins TRBV18 to TRBJ2-3, with D perhaps matching TRBD2 (6 bases). This CDR3 is 16 amino acids long. Trimming cost V 1 base and J 0 bases, with 11 bases left between them. Germline CDR1 KGHSH, CDR2 LQKENI. CDR3 nucleotide sequence: TGTGCCAGCTCACCACGCGGGATATCTAGCACAGATACGCAGTATTTT. Translated: CASSPRGISSTDTQYF.

This clone was seen many times. This chain uses TRBV3-1 with TRBJ2-1, with D unresolved. CDR1 LGHDT and CDR2 YNNKEL come from the germline V gene (reference sequence). The CDR3 is 10 residues long. V lost 8 bases and J lost 6, with 5 bases in between. The CDR3 protein is CASGRNEQFF. As DNA, the CDR3 is TGTGCCAGCGGACGCAATGAGCAGTTCTTC.

This clone has ten or more counts. The V and J genes are TRBV10-2 and TRBJ1-1, with D tentatively TRBD1 (6 bases). Trimming took off 6 bases at V and 8 bases at J, with 13 bases between the two ends. CDR1 and CDR2 from the germline V gene are WSHSY and SAAADI. The CDR3 is 12 amino acids. The CDR3 loop is CASSAQGIEAFF. DNA for the CDR3: TGCGCCAGCAGCGCCCAGGGGATCGAAGCTTTCTTT.

V usage is TRBV20-1 and J usage is TRBJ1-4, with D tentatively TRBD1 (6 bases). There are 19 residues in the CDR3. V lost 3 bases, J lost 8 bases, and 31 bases lay in between. Germline CDR1 is DFQATT and CDR2 is SNEGSKA (reference sequence). In DNA, the CDR3 is TGCAGTGCTAGTGCCACCCTACAGGGTTTCCGTGTTTCAGGAGAAAAACTGTTTTTT. Translated: CSASATLQGFRVSGEKLFF.

In this sample, this clone turned up many times. V gene TRBV5-1 combines with J gene TRBJ2-1, with D perhaps matching TRBD1 (6 bases). Germline CDR1 SGHRS, CDR2 YFSETQ. Trimming took 0 bases from V and 0 from J, leaving 7 bases between them. This CDR3 spans 15 amino acids. The CDR3 DNA follows: TGCGCCAGCAGCTTGGGAGGGGGCTCCTACAATGAGCAGTTCTTC. As protein: CASSLGGGSYNEQFF.

In its sample, this clone was seen many times. CDR3 amino acids: CASSSSRSNEKLFF. The CDR3 nucleotides are TGTGCCAGCAGCTCCTCTAGGTCTAATGAAAAACTGTTTTTT. The J gene is TRBJ1-4, the V gene TRBV7-9; no definite D call. The CDR3 consists of 14 residues. Germline V gives CDR1 SEHNR, CDR2 FQNEAQ (reference sequence). The V end was cut by 4 bases, the J end by 3 bases, with 9 bases between.

This clone showed up many times. This chain connects TRBV2 to TRBJ1-5; no firm D call. This CDR3 has 13 residues. Germline CDR1 is SNHLY and CDR2 is FYNNEI. Trimming removed 0 bases from V and 6 bases from J, with 6 bases in between. As DNA, the CDR3 is TGTGCCAGCAGTGAAGCAGCGGTTCAGCCCCAGCATTTT. Its translation is CASSEAAVQPQHF.

This clone was seen many times. The chain uses TRBV30 and TRBJ1-2, with a weak D call TRBD1 (5 bases). V gave up 5 bases and J gave up 0 bases, with 13 bases separating them. The CDR3 has 14 amino acids. From germline, CDR1 is GTSNPN and CDR2 SVGIG (reference sequence). CDR3 amino acids: CAWVRGRSNYGYTF. In nucleotides, the CDR3 is TGTGCCTGGGTCCGGGGCCGATCTAACTATGGCTACACCTTC.

There are a few counts of this clone. The chain carries TRBV6-1 and TRBJ2-3; D is tentatively TRBD1 or TRBD2 (5 bases each). Trimming cost V 10 bases and J 4 bases, with 12 bases left between them. CDR3 length equals 12 residues. From germline, CDR1 is MNHNS and CDR2 SASEGT. The CDR3 reads CATGDDPDTQYF. DNA for the CDR3: TGTGCCACCGGGGACGACCCAGATACGCAGTATTTT.

This clone has at least ten counts. The chain carries TRBV4-1 and TRBJ1-2; tentative D call: TRBD1 (5 bases). Germline V gene lookup returns CDR1 MGHRA and CDR2 YSYEKL. V shed 4 bases and J shed 3 bases, with 12 bases lying between them. CDR3 length: 14 residues. CDR3 region: CASSLLTADYGYTF. CDR3 bases: TGCGCCAGCAGCCTATTGACAGCGGACTATGGCTACACCTTC.

This clone was counted ten times or more. This specimen includes other DNA sequences encoding the same CDR3. This chain connects TRBV30 to TRBJ1-6; D uncertain. V lost 1 base, J lost 7 bases, and 8 bases lay in between. From germline, CDR1 is GTSNPN and CDR2 SVGIG (reference sequence). CDR3 size: 13 residues. The CDR3 bases are TGTGCCTGGAGTGAAGGGTTGAATTCACCCCTCCACTTT. Its protein is CAWSEGLNSPLHF.

This clone was picked up many times. The chain couples TRBV4-3 to TRBJ2-7; D gene unclear. Germline CDR1 LGHNA, CDR2 YSLEER. Trimming shortened V by 0 bases and J by 1 base, and 4 bases separated the two germline ends. The CDR3 totals 13 residues. CDR3 sequence (DNA): TGCGCCAGCAGCCAAGATTTATCCTACGAGCAGTACTTC. Encoded protein: CASSQDLSYEQYF.

In its sample, this clone was seen a few times. The CDR3 loop is CASSPDGSSYEQYF. CDR3 coding DNA: TGCGCCAGCAGCCCGGACGGGAGCTCCTACGAGCAGTACTTC. The chain uses TRBV5-1 and TRBJ2-7, with D possibly matching TRBD2 (6 bases). The CDR3 totals 14 residues. CDR1 SGHRS and CDR2 YFSETQ come from the germline V gene. V lost 4 bases to trimming and J lost 0 bases, with 11 bases between them. The whole variable domain, filled in from reference TRBV5-1 and TRBJ2-7, reads KAGVTQTPRYLIKTRGQQVTLSCSPISGHRSVSWYQQTPGQGLQFLFEYFSETQRNKGNFPGRFSGRQFSNSRSEMNVSTLELGDSALYLCASSPDGSSYEQYFGPGTRLTVT.

Concerning this clone itself: It is likely a read error, because the conserved phenylalanine at the end of the CDR3 is missing. This chain joins TRBV25-1 and TRBJ1-2; the D is unclear. The CDR3 is 16 amino acids. Trimming left V 4 bases short and J 4 bases short, with 19 bases between. Germline values: CDR1 MGHDK, CDR2 SYGVNS. The CDR3 is CASSGPVLVVAYGYTS. CDR3 bases: TGTGCCAGCAGTGGACCGGTACTTGTGGTGGCCTATGGCTACACCTCC.

By frequency in the sample, this clone is medium-sized. The chain carries TRBV6-1 and TRBJ1-2, with D possibly TRBD1 on 5 matching bases. Looked up from germline, CDR1 is MNHNS and CDR2 is SASEGT. V was cut by 6 bases and J by 0 bases, with 17 bases left in between. This CDR3 comprises 16 residues. The CDR3 loop is CASSAGGGTTNYGYTF. The CDR3 DNA is TGTGCCAGCAGCGCGGGGGGGGGAACGACTAACTATGGCTACACCTTC.